This TCR beta chain was identified during a study of Graves' ophthalmopathy and Graves' hyperthyroidism. Study in general: The study drew peripheral blood at initial diagnosis, before any treatment.

This clonotype was seen repeatedly, ten times or more. The antigen is undetermined. The authors amplified TCR beta CDR3 regions from RNA transcripts. Second-round multiplex PCR came after first-round RT-PCR with HTBI primers. TCRdb called the multiplex PCR reads again in MiXCR, with one record for every CDR3 protein. The sample records 200,000 to 250,000 distinct CDR3 sequences, about 22% being singletons. Overall study results and limits: Ophthalmopathy progression prediction by the model yielded a sensitivity of about 68% and a specificity of just over 72%.

The ends were cut back, 5 bases at V and 9 bases at J, with 14 bases in the middle. This CDR3 is built from 14 residues. CDR1 is SGHTA and CDR2 is FQGNSA in the germline V gene. The rearrangement links TRBV7-2 to TRBJ1-6; D possibly corresponds to TRBD1 (5 bases). Sequences were obtained from peripheral blood. This TCR was sampled from a woman aged 45 to 65 with Graves' ophthalmopathy. CDR3 sequence (DNA): TGTGCCAGCAGCCCACGACACGGGGGTTCACCCCTCCACTTT. Translation: CASSPRHGGSPLHF.